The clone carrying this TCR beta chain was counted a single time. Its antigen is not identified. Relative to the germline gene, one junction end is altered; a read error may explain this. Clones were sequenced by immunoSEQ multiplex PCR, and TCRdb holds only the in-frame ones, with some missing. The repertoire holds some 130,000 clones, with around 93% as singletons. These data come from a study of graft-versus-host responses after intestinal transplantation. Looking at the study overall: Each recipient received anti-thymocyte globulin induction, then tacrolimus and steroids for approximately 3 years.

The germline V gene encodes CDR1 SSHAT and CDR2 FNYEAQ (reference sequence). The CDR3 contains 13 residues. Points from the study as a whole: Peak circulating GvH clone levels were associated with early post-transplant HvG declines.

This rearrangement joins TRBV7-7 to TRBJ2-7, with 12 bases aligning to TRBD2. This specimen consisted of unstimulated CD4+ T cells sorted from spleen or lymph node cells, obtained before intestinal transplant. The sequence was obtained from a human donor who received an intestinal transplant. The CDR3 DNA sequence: TGTGCTAGCAACTTGACTAGCGGGAGAGAGCAGTACTTC. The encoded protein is CASNLTSGREQYF.